This entry lists 14 T cell receptor beta chains sequenced from one sample in a study of cytomegalovirus exposure and HLA in healthy donors. Measured with immunoSEQ multiplex PCR; TCRdb has only the in-frame clones, and not every one. The sample carries about 240,000 clones, roughly 86% recorded once. Material for sequencing was PBMCs. The origin of the receptors is a woman in her 30s in good health and CMV-seropositive.

The chain joins TRBV19 to TRBJ1-2; 7 bases agree with TRBD1. This CDR3 region has 18 residues. Germline V lookup: CDR1 LNHDA, CDR2 SQIVND (reference sequence). After removal of 5 bases from V and 4 bases from J, the junction contained 19 bases not matched to a gene. The DNA for the CDR3 is TGTGCCAGTAGTTTTCTACTCCTTGGGACAGTCCGAACCTATGGCTACACCTTC. It specifies CASSFLLLGTVRTYGYTF.

The chain uses TRBV2 and TRBJ1-1, with D perhaps TRBD1 (6 bases). Per the germline V gene, CDR1 is SNHLY and CDR2 is FYNNEI. V was pared by 10 bases and J by 3 bases, with 18 bases between. This CDR3 comprises 14 residues. The CDR3 bases are TGTGCCAACCCAGACCAGGGGTACTACACTGAAGCTTTCTTT. This sequence encodes CANPDQGYYTEAFF. The complete variable domain, with remaining parts taken from reference TRBV2 and TRBJ1-1, reads EPEVTQTPSHQVTQMGQEVILRCVPISNHLYFYWYRQILGQKVEFLVSFYNNEISEKSEIFDDQFSVERPDGSNFTLKIRSTKLEDSAMYFCANPDQGYYTEAFFGQGTRLTVV.

The chain is built from TRBV6-1 and TRBJ2-3; D not resolved. Per germline, CDR1 MNHNS and CDR2 SASEGT. V was cut by 4 bases and J by 2 bases, with 10 bases left in between. This CDR3 has 14 amino acids. DNA of the CDR3: TGTGCCAGCAGTGCTGGAGTCAACACAGATACGCAGTATTTT. As protein: CASSAGVNTDTQYF.

The rearrangement joins TRBV10-1 to TRBJ2-3; TRBD2 matches at 11 bases. The CDR3 loop spans 16 amino acids. Germline-derived CDR1 and CDR2 are WNHNN and SYGVQD (reference sequence). Germline trimming cut 2 bases from V and 4 bases from J; bases unmatched to any gene: 5. This chain's CDR3 is CASSEVLAGGADTQYF. The CDR3 DNA follows: TGCGCCAGCAGTGAGGTATTAGCGGGAGGGGCAGATACGCAGTATTTT.

V is TRBV27 and J is TRBJ2-7; D is unclear. V dropped 2 bases and J dropped 1 base, with 12 bases sitting between them. The germline gives CDR1 MNHEY, CDR2 SMNVEV (reference sequence). This CDR3 comprises 15 residues. The CDR3 DNA reads as TGTGCCAGCAGTTTAAGTGCTAGTTGGTCCTACGAGCAGTACTTC. It codes for CASSLSASWSYEQYF.

The CDR3 loop reads CASGSVGTGDAGELFF. The CDR3 coding sequence is TGCGCCAGCGGCTCAGTAGGGACAGGGGACGCCGGGGAGCTGTTTTTT. The V call is TRBV5-1, the J call TRBJ2-2; 10 nucleotides agree with TRBD1. The CDR3 covers 16 residues. J gave up 6 bases and V 7 bases, and 12 bases lay outside the gene matches. Per germline, CDR1 SGHRS and CDR2 YFSETQ.

The chain uses TRBV21-1 and TRBJ2-7; the table's D call of TRBD1 was not tested on the DNA. TRBV21-1 has pseudogene status. The CDR3 length is 14 residues. The CDR3 nucleotides read TGTGCCAGCAGCAAATTGGGGACAGGATACGAGCAGTACTTC. It specifies CASSKLGTGYEQYF.

The rearrangement uses TRBV5-1 and TRBJ2-3, with 16 bases matching TRBD2. The CDR3 runs 16 residues. Trimming cost V 4 bases and J 5 bases; bases outside gene matches: 4. Germline V CDR1 and CDR2: SGHRS, YFSETQ. The CDR3 spells CASSVGTSGRVDTQYF. CDR3 coding DNA: TGCGCCAGCAGCGTGGGGACTAGCGGGAGGGTAGATACGCAGTATTTT.

V usage is TRBV27 and J usage is TRBJ1-5, with D tentatively TRBD1 (6 bases). CDR3 length equals 15 residues. From germline, CDR1 is MNHEY and CDR2 SMNVEV (reference sequence). Trimming shortened V by 2 bases and J by 0 bases, and 8 bases separated the two germline ends. The CDR3 region is CASSLGGGSNQPQHF. As DNA, the CDR3 is TGTGCCAGCAGTTTAGGGGGCGGTAGCAATCAGCCCCAGCATTTT.

The CDR3 coding sequence is TGTGCCAGCAGCGGACAGGACCACTACGAGCAGTACTTC. It encodes CASSGQDHYEQYF. The chain joins TRBV13 to TRBJ2-7, with 7 bases lining up with TRBD1. Germline V CDR1 and CDR2: PRHDT, FYEKMQ (reference sequence). This CDR3 contains 13 residues. V shed 5 bases and J 3 bases; nucleotides not matched to a gene: 4. Supplemented by reference TRBV13 and TRBJ2-7, the full variable domain reads AAGVIQSPRHLIKEKRETATLKCYPIPRHDTVYWYQQGPGQDPQFLISFYEKMQSDKGSIPDRFSAQQFSDYHSELNMSSLELGDSALYFCASSGQDHYEQYFGPGTRLTVT.

The genes are TRBV5-4 and TRBJ2-1; TRBD1 matches at 9 bases. Germline CDR1 reads SGHNT; CDR2 reads YYREEE (reference sequence). The CDR3 is 15 amino acids. V shed 4 bases and J 5 bases; nucleotides not matched to a gene: 7. In DNA, the CDR3 is TGTGCCAGCAGCAGTTCGGGACAGGGACACAATGAGCAGTTCTTC. Translation gives CASSSSGQGHNEQFF.

This clone has a single count. The rearrangement links TRBV6-1 to TRBJ1-3, with TRBD1 matching over 8 bases. Trimming at V came to 4 bases and at J to 4 bases, leaving 0 bases not matched to a gene. This CDR3 contains 13 residues. Germline CDR1 reads MNHNS; CDR2 reads SASEGT. The CDR3 is CASSGDRGNTIYF. The CDR3 bases are TGTGCCAGCAGTGGGGACAGGGGAAACACCATATATTTT.

The chain links TRBV6-5 to TRBJ2-1; D might be TRBD1 (6 bases). Germline V gives CDR1 MNHEY, CDR2 SVGAGI. Trimming shortened V by 5 bases and J by 3 bases, and 14 bases separated the two germline ends. The CDR3 length is 15 residues. Here the CDR3 reads CASSTWTDIYNEQFF. The CDR3 DNA sequence: TGTGCCAGCAGTACCTGGACAGATATCTACAATGAGCAGTTCTTC.

In DNA, the CDR3 is TGCACCAGCACTCTAAGGACTAGCGGGAGGTACAATGAGCAGTTCTTC. It is translated as CTSTLRTSGRYNEQFF. The V gene is TRBV1, the J gene TRBJ2-1; TRBD2 was called by the table and not checked on the DNA. TRBV1 counts as a pseudogene. CDR3 length: 16 amino acids.